Below, one T cell receptor beta chain is given with its context. Within the sample, other DNA sequences also encode this same CDR3. Germline loops: CDR1 KGHSH, CDR2 LQKENI. The CDR3 is made up of 15 amino acids. With V trimmed by 6 bases and J by 0 bases, 7 bases remained unmatched. These data are taken from a study of blood T cell repertoires in COVID-19. Study background: Whether acute or convalescent, the COVID-19 samples came from the United States, Italy and Spain. The cDNA or gDNA used as material had been derived from T cells, B-cell-depleted T cells, or PBMCs.

Under the authors' procedure: Estimates of nucleated cell counts were drawn from the amplification of reference gene primers. Assay: immunoSEQ multiplex PCR; the TCRdb copy retains only in-frame clones and omits some. V, J and clone size derive from that table, while D and trimming were established from the DNA sequence. The data contain about 250,000 clones, about 90% of them singletons. The sequencing input was peripheral blood. The receptor comes from an elderly man with acute or convalescent COVID-19. V and J are TRBV18 and TRBJ2-7; 8 nucleotides line up with TRBD2. CDR3 coding DNA: TGTGCCAGCTCTGAGGCGGGAGGCAGCTCCTACGAGCAGTACTTC. Translated: CASSEAGGSSYEQYF.